This TCR beta chain was documented in a study of T cell clusters in autoimmune cytopenias. At the level of the study: Per sample, median TRB depth was about 52,000 reads, yielding a median about 2,500 distinct clonotypes.

Multiplex touch-down PCR amplified TRB using TRB-A and TRB-B pools in one tube. Reanalyzing the multiplex PCR reads, TCRdb keeps one entry per CDR3 protein, without DNA. This sample carries 4,000 or so distinct CDR3 sequences, with more than 14% going to the ten biggest clones. CDR3 length: 17 residues. Germline V gene lookup returns CDR1 LNHNV and CDR2 YYDKDF (reference sequence). TRB amplification used roughly 250 ng of peripheral blood genomic DNA. Of note for this clonotype: Its antigen is as yet unknown.

Study outcomes and limitations: TRB repertoire shifts in secondary cytopenia and chronic lymphocytic leukemia mostly reflected lymphoma, not autoimmunity. Comparing secondary cytopenia with chronic lymphocytic leukemia showed no cluster-lack signature, apparently masked by lymphoma repertoire. Primary autoimmune cytopenia patients appeared to lack physiological T cell clusters present in healthy donors.

The TCR was taken from a human donor with an autoimmune cytopenia or autoimmune hepatitis (not recorded which). The V and J genes are TRBV15 and TRBJ1-2; TCRdb selects TRBD1, and the lack of DNA leaves this call unchecked. Sequenced material: peripheral blood. Here the CDR3 reads CATSRSGQGVVNYGYTF. The whole variable domain, filled in from reference TRBV15 and TRBJ1-2, reads DAMVIQNPRYQVTQFGKPVTLSCSQTLNHNVMYWYQQKSSQAPKLLFHYYDKDFNNEADTPDNFQSRRPNTSFCFLDIRSPGLGDTAMYLCATSRSGQGVVNYGYTFGSGTRLTVV.